The following is a T cell receptor (beta chain) sequence with its context. The data belong to a study of blood T cell repertoires in COVID-19. Measured with immunoSEQ multiplex PCR; TCRdb has only the in-frame clones, and not every one. The sample lists around 160,000 clones; 85% to 90% were seen once. The CDR3 is 14 residues long. Germline loops: CDR1 SQVTM, CDR2 ANQGSEA. J was trimmed by 2 bases and V by 7 bases; bases with no gene match: 6. This rearrangement joins TRBV29-1 to TRBJ2-1; 9 bases match TRBD1. Material: peripheral blood. The sequence derives from a woman between 65 and 79 years old with COVID-19, enrolled during active disease. The CDR3 DNA follows: TGCAGCGCCAGGACAGGGGTTACCTACAATGAGCAGTTCTTC. Protein product: CSARTGVTYNEQFF.